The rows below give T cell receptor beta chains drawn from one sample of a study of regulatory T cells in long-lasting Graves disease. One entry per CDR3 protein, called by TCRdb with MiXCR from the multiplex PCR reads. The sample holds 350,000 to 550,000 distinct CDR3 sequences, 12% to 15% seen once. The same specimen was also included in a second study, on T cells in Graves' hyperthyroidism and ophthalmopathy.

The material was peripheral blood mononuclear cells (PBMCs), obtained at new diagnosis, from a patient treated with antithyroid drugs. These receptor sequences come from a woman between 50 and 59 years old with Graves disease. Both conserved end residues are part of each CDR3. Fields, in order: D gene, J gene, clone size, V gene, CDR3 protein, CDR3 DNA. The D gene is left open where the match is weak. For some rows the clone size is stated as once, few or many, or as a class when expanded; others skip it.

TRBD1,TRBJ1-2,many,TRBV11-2,CASSLGQGFILGYTF,TGTGCCAGCAGCCTGGGACAGGGTTTTATATTAGGCTACACCTTC
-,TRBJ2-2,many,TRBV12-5,CASGHYRQDENTGELFF,TGTGCTAGTGGTCACTACAGACAGGATGAGAACACCGGGGAGCTGTTTTTT
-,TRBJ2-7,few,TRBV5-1,CASSLEGVVLGSEQYF,TGCGCCAGCAGCTTGGAGGGCGTGGTTCTCGGATCCGAGCAGTACTTC
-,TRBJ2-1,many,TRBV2,CASSDRTRNEQFF,TGTGCCAGCAGTGATAGGACACGCAATGAGCAGTTCTTC
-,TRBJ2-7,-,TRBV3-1,CASRSEGYEQYF,TGTGCCAGCAGATCGGAGGGCTACGAGCAGTACTTC
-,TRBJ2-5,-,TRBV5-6,CASSLSEEETQYF,TGTGCCAGCAGCTTGTCAGAGGAAGAGACCCAGTACTTC
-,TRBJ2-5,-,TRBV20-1,CSAEKGTQYF,TGCAGTGCTGAGAAAGGGACCCAGTACTTC
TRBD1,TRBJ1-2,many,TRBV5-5,CASSLPGQGIGYTF,TGTGCCAGCAGCTTGCCGGGACAGGGGATCGGCTACACCTTC
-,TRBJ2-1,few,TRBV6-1,CASRPAPANNEQFF,TGTGCCAGCAGACCTGCGCCCGCCAACAATGAGCAGTTCTTC
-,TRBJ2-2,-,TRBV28,CASRTQGTGELFF,TGTGCCAGCAGAACGCAGGGGACCGGGGAGCTGTTTTTT
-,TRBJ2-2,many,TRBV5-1,CASSLVGQRNTGELFF,TGCGCCAGCAGCTTGGTAGGACAGAGGAACACCGGGGAGCTGTTTTTT
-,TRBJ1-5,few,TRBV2,CASSEVTLDQPQHF,TGTGCCAGCAGTGAAGTTACGTTAGATCAGCCCCAGCATTTT
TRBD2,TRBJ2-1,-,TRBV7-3,CASSLSGLAGMDEQFF,TGTGCCAGCAGCCTCTCCGGACTAGCGGGAATGGATGAGCAGTTCTTC
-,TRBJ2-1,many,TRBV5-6,CASSWGSDGNEQFF,TGTGCCAGCAGCTGGGGCAGTGACGGAAATGAGCAGTTCTTC
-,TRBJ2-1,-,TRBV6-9,CASSWAGTGGNNEQFF,TGTGCCAGCAGTTGGGCCGGGACTGGGGGGAACAATGAGCAGTTCTTC
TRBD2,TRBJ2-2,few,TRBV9,CASRLAGGHYTNTGELFF,TGTGCCAGCAGGCTAGCGGGAGGCCACTATACGAACACCGGGGAGCTGTTTTTT
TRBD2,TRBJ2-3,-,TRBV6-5,CASSYSGAGVSTDTQYF,TGTGCCAGCAGTTACTCGGGTGCGGGAGTAAGCACAGATACGCAGTATTTT
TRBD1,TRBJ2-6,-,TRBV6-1,CASSKFRDSRLSGANVLTF,TGTGCCAGCAGCAAGTTTCGGGACAGCCGCCTCTCTGGGGCCAACGTCCTGACTTTC
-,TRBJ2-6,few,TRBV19,CASSFLSGANVLTF,TGTGCCAGTAGTTTCCTCTCTGGGGCCAACGTCCTGACTTTC
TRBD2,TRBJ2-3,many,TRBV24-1,CATAAGQGAMASGSVWTDTQYF,TGTGCCACCGCTGCCGGACAGGGAGCGATGGCTAGCGGGAGTGTTTGGACAGATACGCAGTATTTT
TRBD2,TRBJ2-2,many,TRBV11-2,CASSFWTSGRVSPNTGELFF,TGTGCCAGCAGCTTTTGGACTAGCGGGAGGGTCTCCCCGAACACCGGGGAGCTGTTTTTT
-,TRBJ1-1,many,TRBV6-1,CASREGWVDEAFF,TGTGCCAGCAGGGAAGGTTGGGTAGATGAAGCTTTCTTT